This is a list of T cell receptor beta chains from one sample in a study of molecular identifiers for immune sequencing clone quantification. TCRdb re-called the PCR reads with MiXCR, one entry per CDR3 protein. The sample has under 650,000 distinct CDR3 sequences; about 20% are singletons. Sequencing was performed on naive CD8+ T cells from blood, with Jurkat cell RNA spiked in. The receptors stem from a human donor in good health. Some libraries in this study had Jurkat cell RNA spiked in. Both conserved end residues are part of each CDR3. The D gene is left open where the match is weak. Part of the rows lack a size; the others show once, few, many or a class for expanded clones.

v_gene,d_gene,abundance,j_gene,CDR3aa,CDR3nt
TRBV27,TRBD1,few,TRBJ1-1,CASNLKGARTEAFF,TGTGCCAGCAACCTAAAGGGGGCGAGAACTGAAGCTTTCTTT
TRBV6-2/TRBV6-3,TRBD1,.,TRBJ2-7,CASSYPRGLQYF,TGTGCCAGCAGTTACCCCAGGGGGCTACAGTACTTC
TRBV6-5,.,few,TRBJ2-7,CASSYGPALEQYF,TGTGCCAGCAGTTACGGTCCAGCACTAGAGCAGTACTTC
TRBV13,.,many,TRBJ2-2,CASSSSGEAGELFF,TGTGCCAGCAGCTCCTCGGGGGAGGCCGGGGAGCTGTTTTTT
TRBV6-2/TRBV6-3,.,many,TRBJ1-5,CASSYSRGSNQPQHF,TGTGCCAGCAGTTACTCAAGGGGGAGCAATCAGCCCCAGCATTTT
TRBV20-1,TRBD2,many,TRBJ2-7,CSARASGSHEQYF,TGCAGTGCTAGAGCTAGCGGGAGTCACGAGCAGTACTTC
TRBV3-1,.,many,TRBJ1-1,CASSQDLGGNTEAFF,TGTGCCAGCAGCCAAGATTTAGGCGGAAACACTGAAGCTTTCTTT
TRBV12-3/TRBV12-4,.,.,TRBJ2-5,CASSGQGLAEETQYF,TGTGCCAGCAGCGGACAAGGACTGGCTGAGGAGACCCAGTACTTC
TRBV14,TRBD2,few,TRBJ2-7,CASSQELGLTYEQYF,TGTGCCAGCAGCCAAGAACTGGGACTAACCTACGAGCAGTACTTC
TRBV7-9,.,many,TRBJ2-3,CASSLGPGYGDTQYF,TGTGCCAGCAGCTTAGGTCCAGGTTACGGTGATACGCAGTATTTT
TRBV15,.,.,TRBJ2-3,CATSRDNAHTQYF,TGTGCCACCAGCAGAGATAATGCCCATACGCAGTATTTT
TRBV7-3,TRBD2,many,TRBJ2-1,CASSLGLADYNEQFF,TGTGCCAGCAGTTTGGGACTAGCGGACTACAATGAGCAGTTCTTC
TRBV7-6,.,.,TRBJ2-1,CASSLKGVVSSYNEQFF,TGTGCCAGCAGCCTCAAAGGGGTAGTAAGCTCCTACAATGAGCAGTTCTTC
TRBV4-1,.,many,TRBJ2-3,CASSQGPETDTQYF,TGCGCCAGCAGCCAGGGTCCAGAGACAGATACGCAGTATTTT
TRBV30,.,many,TRBJ1-1,CAWSVTNTEAFF,TGTGCCTGGAGTGTAACGAACACTGAAGCTTTCTTT
TRBV29-1,TRBD2,many,TRBJ2-7,CSVDSGRDSYEQYF,TGCAGCGTTGATAGCGGGAGGGACTCCTACGAGCAGTACTTC
TRBV15,TRBD2,.,TRBJ2-1,CATVGRAYNEQFF,TGTGCCACCGTGGGGAGGGCCTACAATGAGCAGTTCTTC
TRBV28,.,many,TRBJ1-2,CASSLPLSGEGYGYTF,TGTGCCAGCAGTCTCCCCCTTTCTGGGGAGGGCTATGGCTACACCTTC
TRBV19,.,.,TRBJ1-5,CASSIGGAPQHF,TGTGCCAGTAGTATAGGGGGGGCCCCCCAGCATTTT
TRBV10-3,.,few,TRBJ2-1,CAISDPPDYNEQFF,TGTGCCATCAGTGATCCTCCCGACTACAATGAGCAGTTCTTC
TRBV4-1,.,.,TRBJ1-3,CASGQEPVSGNTIYF,TGCGCCAGCGGCCAAGAGCCCGTCTCTGGAAACACCATATATTTT
TRBV5-5,.,many,TRBJ2-1,CASSFGAGTYNEQFF,TGTGCCAGCAGCTTTGGGGCAGGGACCTACAATGAGCAGTTCTTC